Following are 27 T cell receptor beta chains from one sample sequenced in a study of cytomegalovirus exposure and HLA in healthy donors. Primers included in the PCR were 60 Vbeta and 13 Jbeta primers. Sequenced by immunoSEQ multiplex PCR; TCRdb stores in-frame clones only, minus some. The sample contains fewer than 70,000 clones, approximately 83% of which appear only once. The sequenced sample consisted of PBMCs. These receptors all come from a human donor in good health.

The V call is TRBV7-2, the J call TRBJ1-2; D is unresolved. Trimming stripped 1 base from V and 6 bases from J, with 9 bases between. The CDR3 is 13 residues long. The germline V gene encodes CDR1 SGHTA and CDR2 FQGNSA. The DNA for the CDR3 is TGTGCCAGCAGCTTAGACATATCCAATGGCTACACCTTC. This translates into CASSLDISNGYTF.

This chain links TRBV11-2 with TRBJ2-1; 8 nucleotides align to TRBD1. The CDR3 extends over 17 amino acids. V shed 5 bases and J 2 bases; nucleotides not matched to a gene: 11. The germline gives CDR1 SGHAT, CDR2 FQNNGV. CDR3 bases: TGTGCCAGCAGCGCAGACAGGGGTAGGATCCCCTACAATGAGCAGTTCTTC. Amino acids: CASSADRGRIPYNEQFF.

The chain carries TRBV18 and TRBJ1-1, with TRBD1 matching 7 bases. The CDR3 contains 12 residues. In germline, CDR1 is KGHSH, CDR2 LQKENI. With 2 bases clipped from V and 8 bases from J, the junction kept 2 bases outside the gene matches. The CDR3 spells CASSPRDSEAFF. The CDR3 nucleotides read TGTGCCAGCTCACCAAGGGACAGCGAAGCTTTCTTT.

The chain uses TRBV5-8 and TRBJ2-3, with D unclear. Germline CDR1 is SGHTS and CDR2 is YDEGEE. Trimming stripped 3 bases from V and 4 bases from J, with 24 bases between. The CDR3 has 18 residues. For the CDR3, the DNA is TGTGCCAGCAGCTCCCCCTTTGAGCTCCCGACTTTCCCAGATACGCAGTATTTT. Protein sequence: CASSSPFELPTFPDTQYF. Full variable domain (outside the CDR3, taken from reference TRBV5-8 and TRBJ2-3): EAGVTQSPTHLIKTRGQQATLRCSPISGHTSVYWYQQALGLGLQFLLWYDEGEERNRGNFPPRFSGRQFPNYSSELNVNALELEDSALYLCASSSPFELPTFPDTQYFGPGTRLTVL.

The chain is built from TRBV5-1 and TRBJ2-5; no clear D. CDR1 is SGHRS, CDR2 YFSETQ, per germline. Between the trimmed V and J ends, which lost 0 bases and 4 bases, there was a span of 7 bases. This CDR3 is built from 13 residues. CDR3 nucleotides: TGCGCCAGCAGCTTGGGAATGCGAGAGACCCAGTACTTC. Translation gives CASSLGMRETQYF.

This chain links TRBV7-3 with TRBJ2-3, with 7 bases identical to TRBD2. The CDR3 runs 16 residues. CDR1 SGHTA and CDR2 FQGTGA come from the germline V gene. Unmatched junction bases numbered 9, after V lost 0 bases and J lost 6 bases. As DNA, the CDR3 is TGTGCCAGCAGCTTAACCCCTAGCGGTTACCGGGATACGCAGTATTTT. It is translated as CASSLTPSGYRDTQYF.

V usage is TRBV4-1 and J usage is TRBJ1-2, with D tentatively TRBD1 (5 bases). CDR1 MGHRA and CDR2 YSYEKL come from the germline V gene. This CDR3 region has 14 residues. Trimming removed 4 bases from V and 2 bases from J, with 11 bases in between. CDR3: CASSRARANYGYTF. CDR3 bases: TGCGCCAGCAGCCGAGCCAGGGCCAACTATGGCTACACCTTC.

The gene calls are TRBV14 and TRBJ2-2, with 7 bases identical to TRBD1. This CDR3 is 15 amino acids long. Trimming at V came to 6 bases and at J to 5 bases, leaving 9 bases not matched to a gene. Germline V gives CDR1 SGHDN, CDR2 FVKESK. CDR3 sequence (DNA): TGTGCCAGCAGTCTTCCGGGACAGATGACCGGGGAGCTGTTTTTT. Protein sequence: CASSLPGQMTGELFF.

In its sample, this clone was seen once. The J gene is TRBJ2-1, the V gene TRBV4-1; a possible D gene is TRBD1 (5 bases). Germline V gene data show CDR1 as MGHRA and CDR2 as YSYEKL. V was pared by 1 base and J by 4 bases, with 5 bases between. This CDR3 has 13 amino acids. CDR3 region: CASSQAGYNEQFF. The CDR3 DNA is TGCGCCAGCAGCCAAGCAGGGTACAATGAGCAGTTCTTC.

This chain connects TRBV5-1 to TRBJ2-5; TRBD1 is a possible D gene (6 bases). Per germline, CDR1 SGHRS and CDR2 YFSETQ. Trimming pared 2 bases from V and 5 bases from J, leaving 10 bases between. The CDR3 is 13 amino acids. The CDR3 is CASSFWDTETQYF. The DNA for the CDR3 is TGCGCCAGCAGCTTTTGGGACACGGAGACCCAGTACTTC. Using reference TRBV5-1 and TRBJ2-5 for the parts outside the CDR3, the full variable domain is KAGVTQTPRYLIKTRGQQVTLSCSPISGHRSVSWYQQTPGQGLQFLFEYFSETQRNKGNFPGRFSGRQFSNSRSEMNVSTLELGDSALYLCASSFWDTETQYFGPGTRLLVL.

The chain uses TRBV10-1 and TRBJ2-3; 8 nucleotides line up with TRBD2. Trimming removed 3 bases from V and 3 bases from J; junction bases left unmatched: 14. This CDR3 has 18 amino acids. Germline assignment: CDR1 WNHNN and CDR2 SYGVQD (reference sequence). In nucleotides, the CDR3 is TGCGCCAGCAGTGAAGTCCCCGAGCGGGGGCTAAAGACAGATACGCAGTATTTT. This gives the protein CASSEVPERGLKTDTQYF.

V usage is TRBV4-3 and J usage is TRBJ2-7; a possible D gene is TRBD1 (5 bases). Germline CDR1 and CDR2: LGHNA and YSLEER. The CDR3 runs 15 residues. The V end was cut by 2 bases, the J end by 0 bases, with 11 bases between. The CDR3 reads CASSQRLDSSYEQYF. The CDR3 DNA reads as TGCGCCAGCAGCCAAAGGTTAGACAGCTCCTACGAGCAGTACTTC.

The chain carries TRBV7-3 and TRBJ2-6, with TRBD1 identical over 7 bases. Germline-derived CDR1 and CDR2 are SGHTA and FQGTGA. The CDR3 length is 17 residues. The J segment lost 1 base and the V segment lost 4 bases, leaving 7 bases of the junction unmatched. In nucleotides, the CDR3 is TGTGCCAGCAGCTCCCGGGGACAGTCATCTGGGGCCAACGTCCTGACTTTC. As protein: CASSSRGQSSGANVLTF.

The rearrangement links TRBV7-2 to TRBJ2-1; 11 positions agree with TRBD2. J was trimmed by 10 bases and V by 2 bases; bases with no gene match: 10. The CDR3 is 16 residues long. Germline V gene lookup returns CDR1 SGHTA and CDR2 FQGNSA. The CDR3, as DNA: TGTGCCAGCAGCTTATTCCGGCTAGCGGGGGGTGGGGAGCAGTTCTTC. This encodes CASSLFRLAGGGEQFF.

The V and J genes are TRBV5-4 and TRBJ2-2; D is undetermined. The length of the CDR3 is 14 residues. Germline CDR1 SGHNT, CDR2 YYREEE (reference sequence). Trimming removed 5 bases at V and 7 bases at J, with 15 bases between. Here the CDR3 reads CASSVDAGSGELFF. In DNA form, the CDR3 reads TGTGCCAGCAGTGTTGACGCAGGAAGCGGGGAGCTGTTTTTT.

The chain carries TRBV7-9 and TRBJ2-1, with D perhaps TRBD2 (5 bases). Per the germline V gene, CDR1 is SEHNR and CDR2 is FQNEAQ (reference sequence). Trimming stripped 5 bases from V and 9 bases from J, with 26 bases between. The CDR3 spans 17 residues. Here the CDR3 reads CASSPPVDRGPRGEQFF. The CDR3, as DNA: TGTGCCAGCAGCCCCCCCGTGGACCGGGGTCCCCGTGGTGAGCAGTTCTTC.

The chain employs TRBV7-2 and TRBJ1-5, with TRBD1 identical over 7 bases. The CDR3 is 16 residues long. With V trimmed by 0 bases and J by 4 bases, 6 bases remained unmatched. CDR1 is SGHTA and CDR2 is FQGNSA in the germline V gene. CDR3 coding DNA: TGTGCCAGCAGCTTAGCGAGGACAGGAGATAATCAGCCCCAGCATTTT. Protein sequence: CASSLARTGDNQPQHF.

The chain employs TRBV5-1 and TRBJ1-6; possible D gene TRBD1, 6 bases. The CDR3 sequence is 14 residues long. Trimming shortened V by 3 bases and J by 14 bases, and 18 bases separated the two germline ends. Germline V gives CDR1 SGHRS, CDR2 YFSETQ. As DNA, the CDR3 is TGCGCCAGCAGCTCCTCCGGTACAGGGAAGACCCTCCACTTT. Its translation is CASSSSGTGKTLHF. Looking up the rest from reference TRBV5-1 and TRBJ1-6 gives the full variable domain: KAGVTQTPRYLIKTRGQQVTLSCSPISGHRSVSWYQQTPGQGLQFLFEYFSETQRNKGNFPGRFSGRQFSNSRSEMNVSTLELGDSALYLCASSSSGTGKTLHFGNGTRLTVT.

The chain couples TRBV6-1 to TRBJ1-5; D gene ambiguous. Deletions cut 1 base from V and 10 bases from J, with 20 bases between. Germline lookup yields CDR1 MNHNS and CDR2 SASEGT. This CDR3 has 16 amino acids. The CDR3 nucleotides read TGTGCCAGCAGTGAAGGAGGGTTTGGCCGCTCACGACCCCAGCATTTT. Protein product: CASSEGGFGRSRPQHF.

The CDR3 here is CASSSTGTIIVVNTEAFF. CDR3 nucleotide sequence: TGTGCCAGTAGTTCAACCGGGACAATTATAGTGGTGAACACTGAAGCTTTCTTT. The rearrangement links TRBV19 to TRBJ1-1; the D gene is possibly TRBD1 (6 bases). Between the trimmed V and J ends, which lost 5 bases and 0 bases, there was a span of 22 bases. The germline CDR1 and CDR2 sequences are LNHDA and SQIVND (reference sequence). The CDR3 loop spans 18 amino acids.

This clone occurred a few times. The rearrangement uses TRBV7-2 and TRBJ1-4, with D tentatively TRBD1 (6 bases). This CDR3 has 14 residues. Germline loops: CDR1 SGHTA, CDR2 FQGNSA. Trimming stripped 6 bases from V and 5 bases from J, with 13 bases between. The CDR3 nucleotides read TGTGCCAGCAGTGAACAGGGCGGGAATGAAAAACTGTTTTTT. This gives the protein CASSEQGGNEKLFF.

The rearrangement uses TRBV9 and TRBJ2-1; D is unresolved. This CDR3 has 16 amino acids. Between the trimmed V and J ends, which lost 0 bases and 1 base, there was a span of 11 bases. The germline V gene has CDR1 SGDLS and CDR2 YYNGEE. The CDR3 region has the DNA TGTGCCAGCAGCGTAGCACCAGGTGGGTCCTACAATGAGCAGTTCTTC. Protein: CASSVAPGGSYNEQFF.

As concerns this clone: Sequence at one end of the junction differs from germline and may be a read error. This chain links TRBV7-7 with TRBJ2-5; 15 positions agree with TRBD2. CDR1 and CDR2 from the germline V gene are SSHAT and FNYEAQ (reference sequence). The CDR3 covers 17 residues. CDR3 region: CASSKRTSGGAIETQYF. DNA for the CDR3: TGTGCTAGCAGCAAGCGGACTAGCGGGGGGGCCATCGAGACCCAGTACTTC.

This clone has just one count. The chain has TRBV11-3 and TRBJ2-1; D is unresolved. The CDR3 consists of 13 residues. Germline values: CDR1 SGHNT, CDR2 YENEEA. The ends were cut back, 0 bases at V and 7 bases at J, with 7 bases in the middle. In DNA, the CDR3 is TGTGCCAGCAGCTTAGACAGGATTAATGAGCAGTTCTTC. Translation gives CASSLDRINEQFF.

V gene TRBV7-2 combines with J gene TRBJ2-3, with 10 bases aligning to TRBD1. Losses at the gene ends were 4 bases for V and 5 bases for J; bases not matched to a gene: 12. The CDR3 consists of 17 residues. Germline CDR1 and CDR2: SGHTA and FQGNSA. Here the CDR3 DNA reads TGTGCCAGCAGCTCCCGGACAGGGGGATCTTCGGGAGATACGCAGTATTTT. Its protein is CASSSRTGGSSGDTQYF. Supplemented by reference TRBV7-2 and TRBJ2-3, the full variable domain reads GAGVSQSPSNKVTEKGKDVELRCDPISGHTALYWYRQSLGQGLEFLIYFQGNSAPDKSGLPSDRFSAERTGGSVSTLTIQRTQQEDSAVYLCASSSRTGGSSGDTQYFGPGTRLTVL.

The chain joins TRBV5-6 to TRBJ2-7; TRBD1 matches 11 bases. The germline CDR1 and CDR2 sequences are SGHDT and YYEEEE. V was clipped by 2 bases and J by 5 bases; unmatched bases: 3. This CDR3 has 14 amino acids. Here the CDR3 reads CASSFWTGGDEQYF. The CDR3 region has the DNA TGTGCCAGCAGCTTTTGGACAGGGGGCGACGAGCAGTACTTC.

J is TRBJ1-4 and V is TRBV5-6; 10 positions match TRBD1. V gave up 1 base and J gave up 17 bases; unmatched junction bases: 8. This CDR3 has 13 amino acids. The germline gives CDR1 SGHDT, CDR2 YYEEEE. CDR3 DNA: TGTGCCAGCAGCTTGTGGCGGACAGGGGGACGATTTTTT. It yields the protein CASSLWRTGGRFF. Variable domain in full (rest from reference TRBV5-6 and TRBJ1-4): DAGVTQSPTHLIKTRGQQVTLRCSPKSGHDTVSWYQQALGQGPQFIFQYYEEEERQRGNFPDRFSGHQFPNYSSELNVNALLLGDSALYLCASSLWRTGGRFFGSGTQLSVL.